This T cell receptor (beta chain) derives from a study of beta chain features in type 1 diabetes. General study points: For Type 1 diabetes patients, all four CD4+ subsets carried TCRB CDR3s that were moderately but significantly shorter. VDJ junctions in type 1 diabetes patients carried more deletions and fewer insertions.

The isolated RNA, all of it, was reverse transcribed, so expressed TCRB transcripts were what got sequenced. Generated by immunoSEQ multiplex PCR, the TCRdb table keeps only in-frame clones and is missing some. The data contain roughly 290,000 clones, 8% of them singletons. This clone came up many times. Antigen: not known. The CDR3 consists of 19 residues. Germline CDR1 is MGHRA and CDR2 is YSYEKL. Germline trimming cut 0 bases from V and 10 bases from J; bases unmatched to any gene: 23. The sequenced sample consisted of central memory CD4+ T cells from blood. The clonotype comes from a woman in her late teens or twenties in good health. This rearrangement joins TRBV4-1 to TRBJ1-1; 7 nucleotides align to TRBD1. The CDR3 loop is CASSQEMRRGTRAAGTAFF. As DNA, the CDR3 is TGCGCCAGCAGCCAAGAAATGCGCAGGGGGACGCGTGCGGCGGGGACAGCTTTCTTT.